Below are 21 T cell receptor beta chains sequenced from a single sample in a study of T cell clones after liver transplantation. The method was immunoSEQ multiplex PCR; TCRdb's version includes in-frame clones alone and lacks a portion of them. Seen here are 45,000 to 60,000 clones, less than 85% observed once, and the top ten hold approximately 3%. The material was CD4+ T cells from blood, obtained at the roughly 15-month timepoint. These receptors were taken from a human patient who received a liver transplant. Some of these T cells may belong to the graft donor.

The rearrangement uses TRBV19 and TRBJ1-3; no clear D gene. V was clipped by 5 bases and J by 2 bases, with 16 bases between them. Germline CDR1 and CDR2: LNHDA and SQIVND (reference sequence). CDR3 length: 16 residues. CDR3 sequence: CASSPRSGSPGNTIYF. The CDR3 DNA is TGTGCCAGTAGTCCCCGATCCGGGTCTCCTGGAAACACCATATATTTT. Looking up the rest from reference TRBV19 and TRBJ1-3 gives the full variable domain: DGGITQSPKYLFRKEGQNVTLSCEQNLNHDAMYWYRQDPGQGLRLIYYSQIVNDFQKGDIAEGYSVSREKKESFPLTVTSAQKNPTAFYLCASSPRSGSPGNTIYFGEGSWLTVV.

V usage is TRBV6-6 and J usage is TRBJ1-6; D is possibly TRBD1 (5 bases). There are 14 residues in the CDR3. The germline V gene encodes CDR1 MNHNY and CDR2 SVGAGI (reference sequence). The germline V and J ends were trimmed by 4 bases and 5 bases, with 9 bases remaining between them. For the CDR3, the DNA is TGTGCCAGCAGTTCGACAGTGAATAATTCACCCCTCCACTTT. As protein: CASSSTVNNSPLHF.

V usage is TRBV6-1 and J usage is TRBJ2-3; D could derive from TRBD1 or TRBD2 (5 bases each). V dropped 6 bases and J dropped 0 bases, with 13 bases sitting between them. Germline lookup yields CDR1 MNHNS and CDR2 SASEGT. The CDR3 extends over 15 amino acids. The CDR3 bases are TGTGCCAGCAGGGATTTCCGGGACAGCACAGATACGCAGTATTTT. Translation: CASRDFRDSTDTQYF.

This sequence joins TRBV5-1 and TRBJ2-5, with TRBD1 matching 7 bases. The V gene end was trimmed by 0 bases and the J gene end by 5 bases; junction bases not matched to a gene: 7. Germline V CDR1 and CDR2: SGHRS, YFSETQ. The CDR3 covers 15 residues. For the CDR3, the DNA is TGCGCCAGCAGCTTGGGTGAGGGGGCAGGGGAGACCCAGTACTTC. Encoded protein: CASSLGEGAGETQYF. Combining the CDR3 with reference TRBV5-1 and TRBJ2-5 gives the whole variable domain KAGVTQTPRYLIKTRGQQVTLSCSPISGHRSVSWYQQTPGQGLQFLFEYFSETQRNKGNFPGRFSGRQFSNSRSEMNVSTLELGDSALYLCASSLGEGAGETQYFGPGTRLLVL.

V and J are TRBV14 and TRBJ2-3, with D unresolved. V gave up 0 bases and J gave up 8 bases, with 9 bases separating them. Germline V lookup: CDR1 SGHDN, CDR2 FVKESK. CDR3 length: 13 amino acids. CDR3 nucleotide sequence: TGTGCCAGCAGCCAAGATTGGCGTGGTACGCAGTATTTT. This sequence encodes CASSQDWRGTQYF.

The rearrangement joins TRBV11-2 to TRBJ1-3; D unresolved. The CDR3 covers 15 residues. Germline loops: CDR1 SGHAT, CDR2 FQNNGV. Between the trimmed V and J ends, which lost 5 bases and 4 bases, there was a span of 15 bases. The CDR3, as DNA: TGTGCCAGCAGCCAAGACGGTGATTCCGGAAACACCATATATTTT. Translation: CASSQDGDSGNTIYF. Variable domain in full (rest from reference TRBV11-2 and TRBJ1-3): EAGVAQSPRYKIIEKRQSVAFWCNPISGHATLYWYQQILGQGPKLLIQFQNNGVVDDSQLPKDRFSAERLKGVDSTLKIQPAKLEDSAVYLCASSQDGDSGNTIYFGEGSWLTVV.

Notes on this clone: Other nucleotide sequences in the sample specify the same CDR3. V usage is TRBV30 and J usage is TRBJ2-7; TRBD2 might be the D (5 bases). Germline V gene lookup returns CDR1 GTSNPN and CDR2 SVGIG (reference sequence). The germline V and J ends were trimmed by 1 base and 9 bases, with 22 bases remaining between them. This CDR3 contains 15 residues. This CDR3 is CAWSDNGRGLFLQYV. The CDR3 nucleotides are TGTGCCTGGAGTGATAACGGACGGGGTTTGTTCCTGCAGTACGTC.

The chain joins TRBV6-5 to TRBJ1-3; 7 bases match TRBD1. The CDR3 runs to 15 residues. Losses at the gene ends were 5 bases for V and 4 bases for J; bases not matched to a gene: 8. Germline V gives CDR1 MNHEY, CDR2 SVGAGI. CDR3 in amino acids: CASSPTGPPGNTIYF. In nucleotides, the CDR3 is TGTGCCAGCAGTCCGACAGGGCCCCCCGGAAACACCATATATTTT.

The chain links TRBV28 to TRBJ2-5, with a possible D match to TRBD2 (6 bases). There are 16 residues in the CDR3. The germline gives CDR1 MDHEN, CDR2 SYDVKM. V lost 1 base to trimming and J lost 2 bases, with 14 bases between them. Here the CDR3 reads CASSLLGRAGQETQYF. The CDR3 DNA sequence: TGTGCCAGCAGTTTATTAGGTAGGGCGGGACAAGAGACCCAGTACTTC.

CDR3 coding DNA: TGTGCCAGCAAAGGGACAGTCTCTGGAAACACCATATATTTT. It is translated as CASKGTVSGNTIYF. The J gene is TRBJ1-3, the V gene TRBV11-3, with 7 bases that match TRBD1. This CDR3 comprises 14 residues. Trimming took 7 bases from V and 0 from J; bases not matched to a gene: 3. CDR1 and CDR2 (germline): SGHNT, YENEEA.

This clone was seen a handful of times. This sequence joins TRBV11-2 and TRBJ1-1, with D uncertain. Germline V gives CDR1 SGHAT, CDR2 FQNNGV. Trimming pared 3 bases from V and 7 bases from J, leaving 15 bases between. The CDR3 loop spans 14 amino acids. CDR3 sequence: CASSFNRRVGEAFF. The CDR3 DNA reads TGTGCCAGCAGCTTTAACCGACGGGTGGGTGAAGCTTTCTTT.

The gene calls are TRBV18 and TRBJ2-2, with 8 bases identical to TRBD1. Germline lookup yields CDR1 KGHSH and CDR2 LQKENI. The CDR3 runs to 17 residues. The V gene end was trimmed by 5 bases and the J gene end by 8 bases; junction bases not matched to a gene: 16. As DNA, the CDR3 is TGTGCCAGCTCATCACTCCGGGACAGGCTACTTCAAGGGGAGCTGTTTTTT. It specifies CASSSLRDRLLQGELFF.

V usage is TRBV19 and J usage is TRBJ2-3; 8 nucleotides agree with TRBD1. Germline loops: CDR1 LNHDA, CDR2 SQIVND (reference sequence). Trimming cost V 3 bases and J 5 bases; bases outside gene matches: 10. CDR3 length equals 16 residues. CDR3 amino acids: CASSIWIQGAKDTQYF. The CDR3 bases are TGTGCCAGTAGTATCTGGATTCAGGGGGCCAAAGATACGCAGTATTTT.

The chain joins TRBV10-3 to TRBJ2-7; 7 bases map to TRBD2. The germline V gene has CDR1 ENHRY and CDR2 SYGVKD. V lost 3 bases to trimming and J lost 12 bases; unmatched junction nucleotides: 11. The CDR3 has 13 residues. The CDR3 protein is CAISEMSGAKAYF. CDR3 DNA sequence: TGTGCCATCAGTGAAATGAGCGGGGCCAAGGCGTACTTC.

This chain joins TRBV11-2 and TRBJ1-1; the D gene is possibly TRBD1 (5 bases). The CDR3 runs 15 residues. V dropped 2 bases and J dropped 0 bases, with 10 bases sitting between them. Germline CDR1 and CDR2: SGHAT and FQNNGV. The CDR3, as DNA: TGTGCCAGCAGCTTAACTCTGGGACTGAACACTGAAGCTTTCTTT. Its translation is CASSLTLGLNTEAFF.

This rearrangement joins TRBV29-1 to TRBJ2-1, with 8 bases fitting TRBD2. This CDR3 has 14 residues. The junction had 8 bases not matched to a gene; V was cut back by 3 bases and J by 7 bases. The germline CDR1 and CDR2 sequences are SQVTM and ANQGSEA. DNA of the CDR3: TGCAGCGTTGAGTGGGGTAGCGGGGCGAATGAGCAGTTCTTC. Protein sequence: CSVEWGSGANEQFF.

This chain links TRBV6-1 with TRBJ1-2, with 8 positions matching TRBD1. CDR3 size: 19 residues. Germline CDR1 is MNHNS and CDR2 is SASEGT. Losses at the gene ends were 0 bases for V and 8 bases for J; bases not matched to a gene: 20. CDR3 sequence reads: CASSEAGKQDRVLWGGYTF. The CDR3 bases are TGTGCCAGCAGTGAAGCAGGAAAACAGGACAGGGTCCTTTGGGGAGGCTACACCTTC.

V gene TRBV29-1 combines with J gene TRBJ2-3; D gene unclear. The germline CDR1 and CDR2 sequences are SQVTM and ANQGSEA. V lost 2 bases and J 0 bases, leaving 3 bases between the germline ends. The CDR3 runs 12 residues. The CDR3 nucleotides read TGCAGCGTTGAACTGAGCACAGATACGCAGTATTTT. Amino acids: CSVELSTDTQYF.

V is TRBV5-1 and J is TRBJ2-3, with 8 bases lining up with TRBD1. Germline-derived CDR1 and CDR2 are SGHRS and YFSETQ. There are 15 residues in the CDR3. Germline trimming cut 4 bases from V and 6 bases from J; bases unmatched to any gene: 10. For the CDR3, the DNA is TGCGCCAGCAGCCGGGGAGGACAGGGTGGTGATACGCAGTATTTT. This translates into CASSRGGQGGDTQYF.

In this sample, this clone turned up a few times. The chain recombines TRBV7-6 with TRBJ2-3, with TRBD2 matching over 8 bases. The CDR3 consists of 15 residues. Trimming took 7 bases from V and 4 from J; bases not matched to a gene: 10. Germline V gene data show CDR1 as SGHVS and CDR2 as FNYEAQ. CDR3 sequence reads: CASNPRGGAADTQYF. CDR3 bases: TGTGCCAGCAACCCCCGGGGGGGTGCCGCAGATACGCAGTATTTT.

This clone was observed a handful of times. The chain employs TRBV6-5 and TRBJ1-1, with D possibly TRBD1 on 6 matching bases. The V end lost 2 bases, the J end lost 8 bases, and 15 bases lay between the germline ends. Looked up from germline, CDR1 is MNHEY and CDR2 is SVGAGI. The CDR3 covers 14 residues. The CDR3, as DNA: TGTGCCAGCAGTTACGAGGGGGTCGATTCGGAAGCTTTCTTT. It is translated as CASSYEGVDSEAFF.